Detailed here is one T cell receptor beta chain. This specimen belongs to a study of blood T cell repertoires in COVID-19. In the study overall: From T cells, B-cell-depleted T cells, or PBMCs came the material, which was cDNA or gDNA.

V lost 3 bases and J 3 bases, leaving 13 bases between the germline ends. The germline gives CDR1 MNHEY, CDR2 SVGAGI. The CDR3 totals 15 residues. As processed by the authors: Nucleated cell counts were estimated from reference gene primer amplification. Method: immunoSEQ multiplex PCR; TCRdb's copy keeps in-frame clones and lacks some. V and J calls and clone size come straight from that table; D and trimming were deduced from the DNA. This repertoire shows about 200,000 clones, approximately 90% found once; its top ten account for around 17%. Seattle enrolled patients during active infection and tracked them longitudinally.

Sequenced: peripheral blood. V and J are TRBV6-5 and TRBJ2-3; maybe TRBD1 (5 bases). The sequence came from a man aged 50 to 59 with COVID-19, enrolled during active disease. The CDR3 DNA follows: TGTGCCAGCAGTTATCAGCAGGGCTCGACAGATACGCAGTATTTT. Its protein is CASSYQQGSTDTQYF.